This T cell receptor beta chain was observed in a study of T cell responses to AZD1222 COVID-19 vaccine. Repertoires were generated with immunoSEQ multiplex PCR, while TCRdb's copy carries only in-frame clones and drops some. This sample yields roughly 91,000 clones, of which roughly 90% are seen a single time; about 2.9% belongs to the top ten. Study observations and caveats: Reportedly, nearly half the spike-specific TCRs target unmutated variant regions.

Notes on this clone: The antigen is unknown.

The CDR3 runs to 13 residues. V lost 7 bases and J lost 0, with 7 bases in between. Germline assignment: CDR1 SGHTS and CDR2 YDEGEE. The chain links TRBV5-8 to TRBJ1-4; D not resolved. This clonotype was sampled from an adult in good health. The sample here was peripheral blood, taken on day 0 of AZD1222 vaccination. The CDR3 sequence is CASLQATNEKLFF. The CDR3 region has the DNA TGTGCCAGCCTACAAGCAACTAATGAAAAACTGTTTTTT.